This T cell receptor beta chain was sequenced for a study of blood T cell repertoires in COVID-19. Study details: The United States, Italy and Spain supplied acute and convalescent COVID-19 samples. T cells, B-cell-depleted T cells, or PBMCs supplied cDNA or gDNA.

As handled by the study authors: The assay estimated nucleated cells by amplifying reference gene primers. Sequencing was performed with immunoSEQ multiplex PCR; in TCRdb, only in-frame clones are kept and a portion is missing. The DNA gave D and trimming, while V, J and clone size come from that table. Of 100,000 to 150,000 clones listed, 80% to 90% are singletons. The V gene lost 1 base and the J gene lost 2 bases, with 13 bases spanning the gap. This CDR3 contains 16 residues. CDR1 LGHNA and CDR2 YSLEER come from the germline V gene. J is TRBJ2-3 and V is TRBV4-3, with D maybe TRBD1 (6 bases). This TCR derives from a man aged 45-65 years with active or convalescent COVID-19. Sample: peripheral blood. CDR3 protein: CASSQAGQGNTDTQYF. CDR3 nucleotide sequence: TGCGCCAGCAGCCAAGCGGGACAAGGCAACACAGATACGCAGTATTTT.